Following are 2 T cell receptor beta chains from one sample sequenced in a study of spatial heterogeneity in lung cancer. TCRdb itself ran the 5' RACE reads through MiXCR, one entry per CDR3 protein. The table shows about 100,000 distinct CDR3 sequences, with around 4.8% occurring only once. Broader study findings: In tumors, expanded intratumoral alpha and beta TCR counts tracked mutation counts.

Time point described: sample taken at primary tumor resection. These receptors have no known antigen. This specimen consisted of lung tumor tissue, obtained at surgery. The receptors originated from a male donor with early-stage non-small cell lung cancer.

In this sample, this clonotype turned up many times. The genes are TRBV12-5 and TRBJ2-2; D may correspond to TRBD1 or TRBD2 (5 bases each). V lost 1 base and J 6 bases, leaving 18 bases between the germline ends. This CDR3 region has 17 residues. Germline CDR1 and CDR2: LGHNT and FRNRAP. The CDR3 coding sequence is TGTGCTAGTGGTTTGGCGCCGGGACCCGCAGCATCCGGGGAGCTGTTTTTT. It codes for CASGLAPGPAASGELFF.

There are many counts of this clonotype. V usage is TRBV6-1 and J usage is TRBJ1-5; no definite D call. Germline lookup yields CDR1 MNHNS and CDR2 SASEGT. The V end lost 4 bases, the J end lost 5 bases, and 18 bases lay between the germline ends. The CDR3 extends over 16 amino acids. CDR3 nucleotides: TGTGCCAGCAGTGGAGGTTGGTCGGGGAGGGATCAGCCCCAGCATTTT. Its translation: CASSGGWSGRDQPQHF.